A single sample gave rise to the 10 T cell receptor beta chains below, sequenced in a study of T cell responses to AZD1222 COVID-19 vaccine. Libraries were prepared by immunoSEQ multiplex PCR; TCRdb keeps only in-frame clonotypes and omits some of them. The data show around 80,000 clones, with roughly 90% seen just once and 4.7% held by the top ten. This material consisted of peripheral blood, taken 28 days after the second AZD1222 dose. The receptors stem from an adult who received the AZD1222 COVID-19 vaccine.

This chain uses TRBV27 with TRBJ2-5; 10 nucleotides agree with TRBD2. J lost 5 bases, V lost 5 bases, and 11 bases had no gene match. Germline CDR1 is MNHEY and CDR2 is SMNVEV (reference sequence). This CDR3 has 16 amino acids. CDR3 residues: CASSLPGVAGGETQYF. CDR3 nucleotide sequence: TGTGCCAGCAGTCTACCGGGGGTAGCGGGAGGTGAGACCCAGTACTTC.

The CDR3 loop reads CASIRTGSNQPQHF. The CDR3 DNA reads as TGTGCCAGCATCCGGACAGGGAGCAATCAGCCCCAGCATTTT. The chain is built from TRBV28 and TRBJ1-5; TRBD1 matches at 8 bases. Losses at the gene ends were 7 bases for V and 1 base for J; bases not matched to a gene: 3. CDR3 size: 14 residues. Germline-derived CDR1 and CDR2 are MDHEN and SYDVKM.

The rearrangement links TRBV5-1 to TRBJ2-7; the D is unclear. V was cut by 4 bases and J by 7 bases, with 15 bases left in between. The germline V gene encodes CDR1 SGHRS and CDR2 YFSETQ. This CDR3 region has 13 residues. CDR3 coding DNA: TGCGCCAGCAGCCCCGGGTTCCTTTGGGAGCAGTACTTC. Translating it yields CASSPGFLWEQYF.

This sequence joins TRBV11-2 and TRBJ2-3, with D hard to call. The CDR3 consists of 15 residues. Germline CDR1 reads SGHAT; CDR2 reads FQNNGV. V lost 5 bases to trimming and J lost 1 base, with 13 bases between them. The CDR3 DNA is TGTGCCAGCAGCACATTCCAACTCCGCACAGATACGCAGTATTTT. This sequence encodes CASSTFQLRTDTQYF.

The V call is TRBV13, the J call TRBJ2-1; 9 bases fit TRBD2. CDR3 length equals 18 residues. The germline V gene encodes CDR1 PRHDT and CDR2 FYEKMQ (reference sequence). J was trimmed by 7 bases and V by 0 bases; bases with no gene match: 13. CDR3 protein: CASSLGPAGGVFENEQFF. Written as DNA, the CDR3 is TGTGCCAGCAGCTTAGGCCCAGCGGGAGGAGTATTTGAAAATGAGCAGTTCTTC.

The chain links TRBV6-5 to TRBJ2-7, with a possible D match to TRBD2 (7 bases). The germline CDR1 and CDR2 sequences are MNHEY and SVGAGI. CDR3 size: 14 residues. Trimming removed 8 bases at V and 0 bases at J, with 14 bases between. In nucleotides, the CDR3 is TGTGCCAGCTTCAGGGGCGGGAGCTCCTACGAGCAGTACTTC. This codes for CASFRGGSSYEQYF.

The chain uses TRBV11-2 and TRBJ1-6; D is undetermined. The germline CDR1 and CDR2 sequences are SGHAT and FQNNGV. This CDR3 region has 14 residues. V was shortened by 3 bases and J by 0 bases, with 3 bases between the two germline ends. CDR3: CASSFGSYNSPLHF. For the CDR3, the DNA is TGTGCCAGCAGCTTTGGCTCCTATAATTCACCCCTCCACTTT.

The rearrangement uses TRBV7-9 and TRBJ2-5; 7 bases map to TRBD1. V lost 3 bases and J lost 1; bases outside the gene matches: 5. The CDR3 covers 15 residues. Germline assignment: CDR1 SEHNR and CDR2 FQNEAQ (reference sequence). The CDR3 region has the DNA TGTGCCAGCAGCTTTCCGGGACAGCTCCAAGAGACCCAGTACTTC. Protein product: CASSFPGQLQETQYF.

The rearrangement joins TRBV28 to TRBJ2-3; tentative D call: TRBD2 (6 bases). The germline V and J ends were trimmed by 3 bases and 6 bases, with 10 bases remaining between them. Germline CDR1 is MDHEN and CDR2 is SYDVKM. The CDR3 covers 13 residues. CDR3 DNA sequence: TGTGCCAGCAGTTTTGCAGGGAGGGATACGCAGTATTTT. Translation gives CASSFAGRDTQYF.

The chain recombines TRBV19 with TRBJ1-1; D uncertain. Deletions cut 1 base from V and 0 bases from J, with 12 bases between. The germline CDR1 and CDR2 sequences are LNHDA and SQIVND (reference sequence). CDR3 length: 16 amino acids. The CDR3 protein is CASSIGPLEMNTEAFF. For the CDR3, the DNA is TGTGCCAGTAGTATAGGCCCCCTGGAGATGAACACTGAAGCTTTCTTT.